These 19 T cell receptor beta chains came from one sample sequenced in a study of cytomegalovirus exposure and HLA in healthy donors. Primers for the PCR totalled 60 Vbeta and 13 Jbeta. Measured with immunoSEQ multiplex PCR; TCRdb has only the in-frame clones, and not every one. The repertoire holds tens of thousands of clones, with approximately 80% as singletons. Sequenced sample: PBMCs. These TCRs come from a human donor in good health.

The chain couples TRBV6-5 to TRBJ1-2, with TRBD1 matching 10 bases. The germline V gene has CDR1 MNHEY and CDR2 SVGAGI. V trimming: 5 bases; J trimming: 4 bases; junction bases outside the gene matches: 7. The CDR3 contains 15 residues. In nucleotides, the CDR3 is TGTGCCAGCAGTAAAAGGACAGGGGGAGGCTATGGCTACACCTTC. Encoded protein: CASSKRTGGGYGYTF.

The rearrangement joins TRBV2 to TRBJ2-1; tentative D call: TRBD2 (6 bases). This CDR3 region has 13 residues. V lost 6 bases and J lost 10, with 16 bases in between. CDR1 and CDR2 (germline): SNHLY, FYNNEI. CDR3 residues: CASSAGTPWEQFF. The CDR3 DNA sequence: TGTGCCAGCAGCGCCGGGACTCCGTGGGAGCAGTTCTTC. Together with reference TRBV2 and TRBJ2-1, the CDR3 gives the full variable domain: EPEVTQTPSHQVTQMGQEVILRCVPISNHLYFYWYRQILGQKVEFLVSFYNNEISEKSEIFDDQFSVERPDGSNFTLKIRSTKLEDSAMYFCASSAGTPWEQFFGPGTRLTVL.

The CDR3 DNA reads TGTGCCAGCAGTCCGCAGACTAGTCGGGGTGAGCAGTTCTTC. Translation gives CASSPQTSRGEQFF. J is TRBJ2-1 and V is TRBV28; maybe TRBD2 (6 bases). The germline V and J ends were trimmed by 5 bases and 9 bases, with 17 bases remaining between them. Germline assignment: CDR1 MDHEN and CDR2 SYDVKM. The CDR3 extends over 14 amino acids.

The chain carries TRBV5-1 and TRBJ1-2; D not certain. The germline V and J ends were trimmed by 0 bases and 3 bases, with 9 bases remaining between them. Germline V gene data show CDR1 as SGHRS and CDR2 as YFSETQ. The CDR3 loop spans 14 amino acids. The CDR3: CASSLAPSDYGYTF. In nucleotides, the CDR3 is TGCGCCAGCAGCTTGGCTCCCTCGGACTATGGCTACACCTTC.

V is TRBV14 and J is TRBJ2-3; 11 bases match TRBD1. The CDR3 contains 17 residues. Trimming cost V 0 bases and J 7 bases; bases outside gene matches: 9. Germline CDR1 is SGHDN and CDR2 is FVKESK. The CDR3 DNA is TGTGCCAGCAGCCAAGAACCACCCGGGACAGGGGGTTATACGCAGTATTTT. It yields the protein CASSQEPPGTGGYTQYF.

The chain uses TRBV7-6 and TRBJ2-3, with a weak D call TRBD1 (6 bases). The CDR3 runs 16 residues. CDR1 and CDR2 (germline): SGHVS, FNYEAQ. V was clipped by 0 bases and J by 4 bases, with 14 bases between them. In DNA, the CDR3 is TGTGCCAGCAGCTTAGCGGGGGCCAGGGTCGCAGATACGCAGTATTTT. This gives the protein CASSLAGARVADTQYF.

The genes are TRBV7-9 and TRBJ1-2; D is possibly TRBD1 (5 bases). CDR3 length: 18 residues. CDR1 is SEHNR, CDR2 FQNEAQ, per germline (reference sequence). V lost 1 base, J lost 4 bases, and 22 bases lay in between. DNA for the CDR3: TGTGCCAGCAGCTTAGACGGCCGGCGACGGGGGACTGGCTATGGCTACACCTTC. Residues: CASSLDGRRRGTGYGYTF.

On this clone: One end of the junction fails to match germline, which may point to a read error. The chain is built from TRBV7-9 and TRBJ2-5; D might be TRBD2 (5 bases). The CDR3 length is 12 residues. Germline values: CDR1 SEHNR, CDR2 FQNEAQ (reference sequence). DNA of the CDR3: TGTTCCAGCAGCTTAGGAGGAGAGACCCAGTACTTC. This codes for CSSSLGGETQYF.

The CDR3 DNA reads TGTGCCAGCAGCCATTTGGGACAGGGGGCTTACGAGCAGTACTTC. Translation gives CASSHLGQGAYEQYF. The chain couples TRBV11-2 to TRBJ2-7, with TRBD1 identical over 12 bases. CDR1 is SGHAT, CDR2 FQNNGV, per germline. This CDR3 has 15 amino acids. Trimming removed 5 bases from V and 4 bases from J; junction bases left unmatched: 6.

The chain is built from TRBV28 and TRBJ2-7, with 10 bases fitting TRBD2. Germline trimming cut 3 bases from V and 9 bases from J; bases unmatched to any gene: 5. CDR1 is MDHEN, CDR2 SYDVKM, per germline. The CDR3 is 13 amino acids. The CDR3 bases are TGTGCCAGCAGTTTCGTAGCGGGGGGCGGGCAGTACTTC. Translation gives CASSFVAGGGQYF.

The rearrangement uses TRBV5-1 and TRBJ2-2; D may be TRBD2 (6 bases). Germline V gene data show CDR1 as SGHRS and CDR2 as YFSETQ. V lost 4 bases to trimming and J lost 0 bases, with 13 bases between them. The CDR3 has 16 amino acids. Written as DNA, the CDR3 is TGCGCCAGCAGCCGGGAGACACTATCGAACACCGGGGAGCTGTTTTTT. Translation: CASSRETLSNTGELFF.

The V gene is TRBV27, the J gene TRBJ1-2; maybe TRBD1 (5 bases). The germline gives CDR1 MNHEY, CDR2 SMNVEV (reference sequence). There are 13 residues in the CDR3. With 6 bases removed from V and 7 bases from J, the gap between germline ends came to 15 bases. This chain's CDR3 is CASRGALLSGYTF. CDR3 coding DNA: TGTGCCAGCAGAGGGGCGCTTCTCTCTGGCTACACCTTC.

The chain carries TRBV7-3 and TRBJ2-3; TRBD2 agrees at 7 bases. The CDR3 is 14 amino acids. The ends lost 7 bases at V and 0 bases at J; junction bases unmatched: 4. CDR1 SGHTA and CDR2 FQGTGA come from the germline V gene. The CDR3 protein is CASTSGTSTDTQYF. CDR3 coding DNA: TGTGCCAGCACTAGCGGAACTAGCACAGATACGCAGTATTTT.

The rearrangement links TRBV5-1 to TRBJ2-7; the match to TRBD2 covers 7 bases. CDR3 length: 14 residues. Germline V gene lookup returns CDR1 SGHRS and CDR2 YFSETQ. Trimming at V came to 4 bases and at J to 5 bases, leaving 9 bases not matched to a gene. CDR3 protein: CASSRGREGDEQYF. The CDR3 DNA sequence: TGCGCCAGCAGCCGGGGGAGGGAAGGGGACGAGCAGTACTTC. Based on the CDR3 plus reference TRBV5-1 and TRBJ2-7, the full variable domain is KAGVTQTPRYLIKTRGQQVTLSCSPISGHRSVSWYQQTPGQGLQFLFEYFSETQRNKGNFPGRFSGRQFSNSRSEMNVSTLELGDSALYLCASSRGREGDEQYFGPGTRLTVT.

The rearrangement joins TRBV18 to TRBJ2-1; TRBD2 is a possible D gene (5 bases). Germline V gives CDR1 KGHSH, CDR2 LQKENI. V was clipped by 6 bases and J by 7 bases, with 19 bases between them. There are 15 residues in the CDR3. The CDR3 nucleotides are TGTGCCAGCTCCTCGAACCTAGCCTCAGATAATGAGCAGTTCTTC. Its protein is CASSSNLASDNEQFF.

The gene calls are TRBV7-2 and TRBJ1-3; a possible D gene is TRBD1 (5 bases). Trimming shortened V by 3 bases and J by 0 bases, and 12 bases separated the two germline ends. Germline CDR1 is SGHTA and CDR2 is FQGNSA. The CDR3 sequence is 16 residues long. CDR3 residues: CASSFSRGFSGNTIYF. The CDR3 bases are TGTGCCAGCAGCTTTAGCCGGGGGTTCTCTGGAAACACCATATATTTT.

Note on this clone: The sample has other DNA sequences that encode this CDR3 too. The V call is TRBV6-5, the J call TRBJ1-1; D not resolved. This CDR3 contains 16 residues. V was pared by 0 bases and J by 2 bases, with 13 bases between. CDR1 and CDR2 (germline): MNHEY, SVGAGI. CDR3 coding DNA: TGTGCCAGCAGTTACTCGCTAGACCGCGGAAACACTGAAGCTTTCTTT. This translates into CASSYSLDRGNTEAFF.

The table lists this clone with a count of one. J is TRBJ2-1 and V is TRBV5-1, with 12 bases aligning to TRBD2. Looked up from germline, CDR1 is SGHRS and CDR2 is YFSETQ. V shed 2 bases and J 6 bases; nucleotides not matched to a gene: 3. This CDR3 has 15 residues. The CDR3 DNA follows: TGCGCCAGCAGCTTATGGACTAGCGGGGCCAATGAGCAGTTCTTC. The encoded protein is CASSLWTSGANEQFF.

The chain employs TRBV6-5 and TRBJ2-1, with a possible D match to TRBD2 (6 bases). This CDR3 contains 16 residues. CDR1 and CDR2 (germline): MNHEY, SVGAGI. V was shortened by 4 bases and J by 8 bases, with 21 bases between the two germline ends. CDR3 nucleotide sequence: TGTGCCAGCAGTTCGGCACCGGACCGCGGGGCCGATGAGCAGTTCTTC. It translates to CASSSAPDRGADEQFF.